Sequencing of this T cell receptor (beta chain) was carried out in a study of CD8 T cells in ankylosing spondylitis. This clonotype was seen ten or more times. The antigen is unknown. Construction of TCR beta libraries was performed using quantitative 5'-RACE with molecular barcodes. TCRdb called the 5' RACE reads again in MiXCR, with one record for every CDR3 protein. The profile covers about 270,000 distinct CDR3 sequences, with around 32% appearing a single time and approximately 4.4% taken by the ten largest. Germline trimming cut 7 bases from V and 5 bases from J; bases unmatched to any gene: 8. The CDR3 spans 12 residues. Germline values: CDR1 SQVTM, CDR2 ANQGSEA. Whole-study results and caveats: Previously reported in reactive arthritis synovial fluid and blood were some of the motif variants. One TCR beta motif, made up of roughly 8 highly homologous variants, appeared characteristic of ankylosing spondylitis blood.

The rearrangement uses TRBV29-1 and TRBJ2-7, with TRBD1 matching 7 bases. The sequencing sample was made of blood, either unsorted or a sorted T cell fraction (not recorded which). The origin of this receptor is a male donor with ankylosing spondylitis or in good health (not recorded which). CDR3 amino acids: CSATGDVDEQYF. The CDR3, as DNA: TGCAGCGCTACAGGGGATGTCGACGAGCAGTACTTC.